This entry describes one TCR beta chain. The data derive from a study of blood T cell repertoires in COVID-19. Assay used: immunoSEQ multiplex PCR; TCRdb lists only in-frame clones, some missing. The sample consists of tens of thousands of clones, approximately 82% of them appearing once. Germline CDR1 LNHDA, CDR2 SQIVND (reference sequence). The CDR3 loop spans 13 amino acids. Trimming removed 7 bases from V and 4 bases from J, with 13 bases in between. Sequences were obtained from peripheral blood. This chain joins TRBV19 and TRBJ1-1; D not certain. This clonotype was sampled from an elderly woman with acute or convalescent COVID-19. CDR3: CASIKERGTEAFF. The DNA for the CDR3 is TGTGCCAGTATTAAGGAGCGAGGCACTGAAGCTTTCTTT.